This record looks at one TCR beta chain sequence and its context. Each CDR3 protein gets one entry after TCRdb re-called the 5' RACE reads with MiXCR. The sample lists approximately 510,000 distinct CDR3 sequences; about a fifth were seen once. Trimming took off 1 base at V and 5 bases at J, with 14 bases between the two ends. The CDR3 covers 15 residues. The germline V gene has CDR1 SGHTA and CDR2 FQGNSA. The data belong to a study of T cells after yellow fever vaccination. The wider study: Any fraction with a low cell number was prepared using SMART-Seq v4 Ultra Low Input.

Sequencing used PBMCs, obtained about 20 days after the first yellow fever vaccination. The sequence was obtained from a man between 18 and 29 years old who received the YFV17D yellow fever vaccine. The chain combines TRBV7-2 with TRBJ2-5, with D perhaps TRBD1 or TRBD2 (5 bases each). The CDR3 nucleotides read TGTGCCAGCAGCTTAGGTCAGGGACCGAGGGAGACCCAGTACTTC. It encodes CASSLGQGPRETQYF.